This T cell receptor beta chain derives from a study of naive and memory T cell subsets. Study-wide results and caveats: TCR transcript changes with activation or differentiation may affect this RNA method.

A few counts support this clonotype. Its antigen is undetermined. This CDR3 contains 16 residues. CDR1 is MDHEN and CDR2 is SYDVKM in the germline V gene. V lost 7 bases and J lost 1, with 19 bases in between. Whole blood, 2 to 2.5 ml, came from adult healthy volunteers. Blood and skin TCR RNA was reverse transcribed with alpha and beta constant primers. In TCRdb, the 5' RACE reads were re-called with MiXCR into one record per CDR3 protein. Found here are about 20,000 distinct CDR3 sequences, 4% to 4.5% of them singletons; the top ten hold 7% to 9.5%. The V and J genes are TRBV28 and TRBJ1-1, with a possible D match to TRBD1 (5 bases). The receptor comes from a male donor in good health. The CDR3 DNA reads as TGTGCCAGCACCCCCCAGGGTGGGGGGGGGAACACTGAAGCTTTCTTT. Protein: CASTPQGGGGNTEAFF.